The rows below give T cell receptor beta chains drawn from one sample of a study of shared clonotypes between healthy human individuals. The repertoire was sequenced with immunoSEQ multiplex PCR; TCRdb's copy has only in-frame clones and lacks some. The profile shows over a million clones, 95% to 99% of them singletons. Sequencing was done on a sample of naive CD4+ T cells sorted from blood. The source is a man aged 30-40 years in good health. Each CDR3 is given with its conserved first and last residue. D genes are given only for firm matches. The size field is filled for only some rows; it gives once, few, many or a size class.

V,size,D,J,CDR3,DNA
TRBV5-4,-,-,TRBJ2-3,CASSRTSPDTQYF,TGTGCCAGCAGCCGCACCTCTCCGGATACGCAGTATTTT
TRBV11-2,-,TRBD1,TRBJ2-6,CASSRTGGPGANVLTF,TGTGCCAGCAGCCGCACAGGGGGCCCTGGGGCCAACGTCCTGACTTTC
TRBV18,-,-,TRBJ2-1,CASSPLPRISYNEQFF,TGTGCCAGCTCACCGCTACCTAGAATCTCCTACAATGAGCAGTTCTTC
TRBV5-6,-,-,TRBJ2-7,CASSLSGYEQYF,TGTGCCAGCAGCTTGTCCGGATACGAGCAGTACTTC
TRBV5-1,-,-,TRBJ2-3,CASSLGGSTDTQYF,TGCGCCAGCAGCTTAGGGGGAAGTACAGATACGCAGTATTTT
TRBV29-1,-,TRBD2,TRBJ2-3,CSVLGGRGADTQYF,TGCAGCGTTTTGGGAGGGAGGGGCGCAGATACGCAGTATTTT
TRBV7-7,-,-,TRBJ2-1,CASSRDRNSYNEQFF,TGTGCCAGCAGCCGCGACAGGAACTCCTACAATGAGCAGTTCTTC
TRBV5-4,-,TRBD1,TRBJ1-1,CASSLDEGGWGTEAFF,TGTGCCAGCAGCTTGGATGAAGGGGGCTGGGGCACTGAAGCTTTCTTT
TRBV4-3,-,-,TRBJ2-1,CASSPGRDYNEQFF,TGCGCCAGCAGCCCGGGGCGGGACTACAATGAGCAGTTCTTC
TRBV15,once,-,TRBJ2-2,CATSRVTGGTGELFF,TGTGCCACCAGCAGAGTAACCGGGGGAACCGGGGAGCTGTTTTTT
TRBV9,-,-,TRBJ2-5,CASSLRARQETQYF,TGTGCCAGCAGCCTCCGGGCGCGGCAAGAGACCCAGTACTTC
TRBV5-1,-,-,TRBJ2-5,CASSLTLWASSQQETQYF,TGCGCCAGCAGCTTAACTCTATGGGCTAGCAGTCAACAAGAGACCCAGTACTTC
TRBV18,-,-,TRBJ2-7,CASSEGSSYEQYF,TGTGCCAGCTCAGAGGGTTCCTCCTACGAGCAGTACTTC
TRBV28,-,TRBD1,TRBJ1-2,CASSLSRGRFYGYTF,TGTGCCAGCAGTTTATCCAGGGGGCGCTTCTATGGCTACACCTTC
TRBV7-8,-,-,TRBJ2-5,CASSLVGTQYF,TGTGCCAGCAGCTTAGTTGGGACCCAGTACTTC
TRBV11-2,-,-,TRBJ2-7,CASSLRVVGKEQYF,TGTGCCAGCAGCTTACGGGTCGTTGGGAAGGAGCAGTACTTC
TRBV7-8,-,-,TRBJ2-3,CASSLEFGGADTQYF,TGTGCCAGCAGCTTAGAATTCGGTGGGGCAGATACGCAGTATTTT
TRBV7-3,-,-,TRBJ2-1,CASSPGGPNEQFF,TGTGCCAGCAGCCCCGGGGGTCCCAATGAGCAGTTCTTC
TRBV4-3,once,-,TRBJ2-1,CASSQSRRGYNEQFF,TGCGCCAGCAGCCAGAGTCGACGGGGATACAATGAGCAGTTCTTC
TRBV29-1,once,-,TRBJ2-1,CSVGVNEQFF,TGCAGCGTTGGTGTGAATGAGCAGTTCTTC
TRBV29-1,-,-,TRBJ2-1,CSVGFTGSSYNEQFF,TGCAGCGTTGGGTTTACGGGGAGCTCCTACAATGAGCAGTTCTTC
TRBV29-1,-,-,TRBJ2-3,CSVIWAPPDTQYF,TGCAGCGTTATTTGGGCGCCTCCCGATACGCAGTATTTT
TRBV7-9,-,-,TRBJ1-3,CASPPDGYSGNTIYF,TGTGCCAGCCCGCCGGACGGATACTCTGGAAACACCATATATTTT
TRBV5-4,-,TRBD2,TRBJ2-3,CASSLAGTSGTDTQYF,TGTGCCAGCAGCTTGGCAGGGACTAGCGGCACAGATACGCAGTATTTT
TRBV28,-,-,TRBJ2-7,CASSPQTALDEQYF,TGTGCCAGCAGCCCTCAGACGGCTCTGGACGAGCAGTACTTC
TRBV4-3,-,TRBD2,TRBJ2-3,CASGLVGTDTQYF,TGCGCCAGCGGACTAGTGGGAACAGATACGCAGTATTTT
TRBV2,-,-,TRBJ1-2,CASSTVTGSGYGYTF,TGTGCCAGCAGTACGGTAACAGGGAGCGGCTATGGCTACACCTTC
TRBV27,once,TRBD2,TRBJ2-5,CASSSDFGLASYF,TGTGCCAGCAGTTCAGATTTTGGACTAGCGTCCTACTTC
TRBV7-6,-,TRBD1,TRBJ2-1,CASSRQGQDTYNEQFF,TGTGCCAGCAGTAGACAGGGACAGGATACGTACAATGAGCAGTTCTTC
TRBV11-2,-,-,TRBJ2-7,CASSPRGGQVLYEQYF,TGTGCCAGCAGCCCTAGGGGGGGACAGGTCCTCTACGAGCAGTACTTC
TRBV11-2,-,TRBD2,TRBJ2-1,CASSSGLAATYNEQFF,TGTGCCAGCAGCTCGGGACTAGCGGCCACCTACAATGAGCAGTTCTTC
TRBV7-9,-,-,TRBJ2-2,CAFPNTGELFF,TGTGCCTTTCCCAATACCGGGGAGCTGTTTTTT